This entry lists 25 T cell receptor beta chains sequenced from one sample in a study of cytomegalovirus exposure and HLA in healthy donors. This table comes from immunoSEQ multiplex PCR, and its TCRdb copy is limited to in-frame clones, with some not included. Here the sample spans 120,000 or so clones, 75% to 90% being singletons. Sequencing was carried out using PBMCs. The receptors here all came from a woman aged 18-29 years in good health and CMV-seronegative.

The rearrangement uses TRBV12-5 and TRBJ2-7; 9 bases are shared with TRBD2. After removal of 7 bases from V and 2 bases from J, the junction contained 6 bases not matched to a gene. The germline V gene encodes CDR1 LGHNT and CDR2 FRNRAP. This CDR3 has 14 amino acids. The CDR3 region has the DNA TGTGCTAGTGCCCCAGCGGGAGGCACCTACGAGCAGTACTTC. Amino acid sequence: CASAPAGGTYEQYF.

Here the CDR3 DNA reads TGTGCCAGCAACTTCGTGGACAGGAACACTGAAGCTTTCTTT. This encodes CASNFVDRNTEAFF. The chain is built from TRBV7-9 and TRBJ1-1, with a possible D match to TRBD1 (6 bases). Germline CDR1 and CDR2: SEHNR and FQNEAQ (reference sequence). V was shortened by 7 bases and J by 1 base, with 13 bases between the two germline ends. CDR3 length: 14 amino acids.

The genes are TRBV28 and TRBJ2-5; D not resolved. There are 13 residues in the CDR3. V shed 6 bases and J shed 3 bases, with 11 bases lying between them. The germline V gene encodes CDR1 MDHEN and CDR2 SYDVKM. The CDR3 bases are TGTGCCAGCAGCTCTCTAGAGGAAGAGACCCAGTACTTC. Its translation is CASSSLEEETQYF.

The CDR3 nucleotides read TGTGCCAGCAGCTTGGACGGGAGCTCCTACAATGAGCAGTTCTTC. Its protein is CASSLDGSSYNEQFF. The rearrangement joins TRBV5-4 to TRBJ2-1; D may be TRBD2 (6 bases). In germline, CDR1 is SGHNT, CDR2 YYREEE (reference sequence). The CDR3 spans 15 residues. V lost 0 bases and J 0 bases, leaving 7 bases between the germline ends.

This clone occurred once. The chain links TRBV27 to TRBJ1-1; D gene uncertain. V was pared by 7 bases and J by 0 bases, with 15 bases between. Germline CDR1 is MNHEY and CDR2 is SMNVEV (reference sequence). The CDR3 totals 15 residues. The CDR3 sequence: CASKPSVRMNTEAFF. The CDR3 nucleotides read TGTGCCAGCAAACCCTCGGTGAGGATGAACACTGAAGCTTTCTTT.

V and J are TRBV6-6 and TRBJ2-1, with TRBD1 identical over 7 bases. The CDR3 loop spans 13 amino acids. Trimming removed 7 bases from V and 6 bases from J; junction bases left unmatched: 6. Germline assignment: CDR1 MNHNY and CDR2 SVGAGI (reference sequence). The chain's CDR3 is CASTSDRANEQFF. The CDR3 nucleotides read TGTGCCAGCACTTCTGACAGGGCCAATGAGCAGTTCTTC.

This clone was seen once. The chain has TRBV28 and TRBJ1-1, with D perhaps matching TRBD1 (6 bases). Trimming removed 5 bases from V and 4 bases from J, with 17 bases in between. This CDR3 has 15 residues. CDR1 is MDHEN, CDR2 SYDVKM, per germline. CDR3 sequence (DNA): TGTGCCAGCAGTCAACCGACAGGCCCGGCCACTGAAGCTTTCTTT. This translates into CASSQPTGPATEAFF.

The CDR3 region has the DNA TGCAGCGTTGTTTCCGCCGGGACAGGAAACACCATATATTTT. Protein sequence: CSVVSAGTGNTIYF. V usage is TRBV29-1 and J usage is TRBJ1-3; D is perhaps TRBD1 (6 bases). This CDR3 has 14 residues. CDR1 and CDR2 from the germline V gene are SQVTM and ANQGSEA. Trimming stripped 4 bases from V and 4 bases from J, with 14 bases between.

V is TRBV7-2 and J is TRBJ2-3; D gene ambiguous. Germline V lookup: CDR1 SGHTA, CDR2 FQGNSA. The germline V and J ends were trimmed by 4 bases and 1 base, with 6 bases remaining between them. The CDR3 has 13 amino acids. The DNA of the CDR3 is TGTGCCAGCAGCTCGGTGGGCACAGATACGCAGTATTTT. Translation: CASSSVGTDTQYF.

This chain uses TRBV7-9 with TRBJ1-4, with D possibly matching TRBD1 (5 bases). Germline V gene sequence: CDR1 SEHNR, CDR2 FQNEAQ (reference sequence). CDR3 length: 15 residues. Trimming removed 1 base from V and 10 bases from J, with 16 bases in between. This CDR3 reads CASSLDLTTAIKLFF. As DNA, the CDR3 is TGTGCCAGCAGCTTAGATTTGACGACAGCAATAAAACTGTTTTTT.

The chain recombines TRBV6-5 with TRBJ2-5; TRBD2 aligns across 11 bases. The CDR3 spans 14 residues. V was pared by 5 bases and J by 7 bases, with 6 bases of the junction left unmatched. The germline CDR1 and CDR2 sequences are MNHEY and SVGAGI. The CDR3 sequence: CASSLSGRAGTQYF. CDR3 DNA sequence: TGTGCCAGCAGTCTTAGCGGGAGGGCGGGGACCCAGTACTTC.

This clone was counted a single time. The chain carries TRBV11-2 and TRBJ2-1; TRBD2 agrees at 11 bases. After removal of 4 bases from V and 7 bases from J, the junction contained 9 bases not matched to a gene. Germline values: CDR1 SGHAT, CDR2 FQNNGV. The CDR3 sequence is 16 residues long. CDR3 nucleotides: TGTGCCAGCAGCTCCGAACTGACTAGCGGGGCGAATGAGCAGTTCTTC. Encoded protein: CASSSELTSGANEQFF.

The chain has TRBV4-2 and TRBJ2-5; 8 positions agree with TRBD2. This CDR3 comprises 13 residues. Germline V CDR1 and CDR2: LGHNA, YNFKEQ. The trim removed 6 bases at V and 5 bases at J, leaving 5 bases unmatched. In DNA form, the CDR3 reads TGTGCCAGCAGTTGGCGGGGGGAGGAGACCCAGTACTTC. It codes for CASSWRGEETQYF.

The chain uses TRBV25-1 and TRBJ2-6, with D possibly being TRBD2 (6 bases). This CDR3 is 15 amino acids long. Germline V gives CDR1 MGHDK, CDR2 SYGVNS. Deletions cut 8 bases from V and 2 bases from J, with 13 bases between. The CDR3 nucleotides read TGTGCCAGCGAGGCCAGGGAGGCTGGGGCCAACGTCCTGACTTTC. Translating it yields CASEAREAGANVLTF.

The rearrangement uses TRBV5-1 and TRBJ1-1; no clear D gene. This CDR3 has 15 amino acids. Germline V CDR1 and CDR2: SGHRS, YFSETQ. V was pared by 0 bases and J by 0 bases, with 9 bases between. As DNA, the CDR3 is TGCGCCAGCAGCTTGGAGCTGACAATGAACACTGAAGCTTTCTTT. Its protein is CASSLELTMNTEAFF. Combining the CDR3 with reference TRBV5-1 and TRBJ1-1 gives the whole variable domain KAGVTQTPRYLIKTRGQQVTLSCSPISGHRSVSWYQQTPGQGLQFLFEYFSETQRNKGNFPGRFSGRQFSNSRSEMNVSTLELGDSALYLCASSLELTMNTEAFFGQGTRLTVV.

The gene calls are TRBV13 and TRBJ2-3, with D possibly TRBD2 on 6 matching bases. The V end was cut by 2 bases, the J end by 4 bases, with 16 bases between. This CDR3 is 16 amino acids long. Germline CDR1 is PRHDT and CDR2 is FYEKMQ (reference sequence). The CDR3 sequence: CASSLREQVAADTQYF. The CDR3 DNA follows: TGTGCCAGCAGCTTACGGGAGCAGGTGGCGGCAGATACGCAGTATTTT. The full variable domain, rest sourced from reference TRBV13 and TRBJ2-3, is AAGVIQSPRHLIKEKRETATLKCYPIPRHDTVYWYQQGPGQDPQFLISFYEKMQSDKGSIPDRFSAQQFSDYHSELNMSSLELGDSALYFCASSLREQVAADTQYFGPGTRLTVL.

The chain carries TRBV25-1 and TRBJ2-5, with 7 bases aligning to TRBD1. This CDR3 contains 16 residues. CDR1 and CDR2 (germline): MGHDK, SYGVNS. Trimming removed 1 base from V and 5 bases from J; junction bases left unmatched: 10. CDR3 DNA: TGTGCCAGCAGTGAATCTGCAGGGGGTTCTATGGAGACCCAGTACTTC. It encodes CASSESAGGSMETQYF.

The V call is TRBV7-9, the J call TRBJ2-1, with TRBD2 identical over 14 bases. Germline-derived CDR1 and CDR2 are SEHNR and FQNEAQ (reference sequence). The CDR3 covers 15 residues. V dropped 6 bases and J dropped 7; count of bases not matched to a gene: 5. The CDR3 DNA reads TGTGCCAGCAGACGAGGACTAGCGGGGGGTAATGAGCAGTTCTTC. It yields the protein CASRRGLAGGNEQFF.

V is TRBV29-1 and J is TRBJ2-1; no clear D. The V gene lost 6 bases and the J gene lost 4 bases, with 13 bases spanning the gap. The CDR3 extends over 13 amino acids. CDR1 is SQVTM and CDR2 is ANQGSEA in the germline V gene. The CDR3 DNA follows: TGCAGCGTGGCCCATAACCCTTACAATGAGCAGTTCTTC. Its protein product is CSVAHNPYNEQFF.

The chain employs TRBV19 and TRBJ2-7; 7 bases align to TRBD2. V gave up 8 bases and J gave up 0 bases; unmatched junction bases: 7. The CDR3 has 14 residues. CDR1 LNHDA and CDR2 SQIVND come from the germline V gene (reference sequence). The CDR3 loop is CASQGGGYSYEQYF. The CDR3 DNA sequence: TGTGCCAGTCAAGGCGGGGGATACTCCTACGAGCAGTACTTC.

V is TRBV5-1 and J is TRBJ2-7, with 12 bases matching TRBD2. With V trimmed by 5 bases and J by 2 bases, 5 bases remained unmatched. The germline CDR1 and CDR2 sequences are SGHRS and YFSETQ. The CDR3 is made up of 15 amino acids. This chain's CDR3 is CASSRLAGVTYEQYF. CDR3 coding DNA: TGCGCCAGCAGTCGACTAGCGGGAGTCACCTACGAGCAGTACTTC. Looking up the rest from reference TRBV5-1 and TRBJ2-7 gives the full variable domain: KAGVTQTPRYLIKTRGQQVTLSCSPISGHRSVSWYQQTPGQGLQFLFEYFSETQRNKGNFPGRFSGRQFSNSRSEMNVSTLELGDSALYLCASSRLAGVTYEQYFGPGTRLTVT.

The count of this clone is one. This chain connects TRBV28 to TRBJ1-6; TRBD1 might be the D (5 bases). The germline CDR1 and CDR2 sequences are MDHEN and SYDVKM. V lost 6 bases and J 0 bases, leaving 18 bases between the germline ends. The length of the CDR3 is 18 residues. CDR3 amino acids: CASSVFREGLSYNSPLHF. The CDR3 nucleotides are TGTGCCAGCAGCGTTTTTAGGGAGGGGCTCTCCTATAATTCACCCCTCCACTTT.

CDR3 sequence reads: CASSRDNYEQYF. The CDR3 bases are TGTGCCAGCAGCCGAGACAACTACGAGCAGTACTTC. V and J are TRBV7-8 and TRBJ2-7; unclear D gene. Germline assignment: CDR1 SGHVS and CDR2 FQNEAQ. Trimming shortened V by 5 bases and J by 3 bases, and 8 bases separated the two germline ends. The CDR3 covers 12 residues.

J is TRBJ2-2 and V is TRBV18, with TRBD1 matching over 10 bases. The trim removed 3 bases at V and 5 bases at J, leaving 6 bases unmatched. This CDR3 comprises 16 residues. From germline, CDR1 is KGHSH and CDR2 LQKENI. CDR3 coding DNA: TGTGCCAGCTCACCCCCCCGGACAGGGGGAACCGGGGAGCTGTTTTTT. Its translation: CASSPPRTGGTGELFF. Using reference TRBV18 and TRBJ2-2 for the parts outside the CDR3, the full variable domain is NAGVMQNPRHLVRRRGQEARLRCSPMKGHSHVYWYRQLPEEGLKFMVYLQKENIIDESGMPKERFSAEFPKEGPSILRIQQVVRGDSAAYFCASSPPRTGGTGELFFGEGSRLTVL.

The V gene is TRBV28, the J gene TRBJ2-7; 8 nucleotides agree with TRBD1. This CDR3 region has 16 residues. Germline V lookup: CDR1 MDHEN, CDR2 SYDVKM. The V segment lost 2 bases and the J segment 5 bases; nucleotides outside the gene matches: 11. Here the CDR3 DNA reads TGTGCCAGCAGTTTACATGGACAGGGCATAGGACACGAGCAGTACGTC. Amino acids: CASSLHGQGIGHEQYV.